These 25 T cell receptor beta chains were sequenced from one sample in a study of T cells in Graves' hyperthyroidism and ophthalmopathy. The CDR3 regions of TCR beta were amplified from RNA transcripts. First-round RT-PCR with HTBI primers amplified the TCR CDR3 region. TCRdb itself ran the multiplex PCR reads through MiXCR, one entry per CDR3 protein. The data contain roughly 600,000 distinct CDR3 sequences, around 15% of them singletons. Material: blood. Every receptor here comes from a woman between 45 and 65 years old with Graves' ophthalmopathy.

This clonotype came up many times. The chain couples TRBV20-1 to TRBJ2-1; TRBD1 might be the D (6 bases). Trimming stripped 1 base from V and 5 bases from J, with 12 bases between. Germline loops: CDR1 DFQATT, CDR2 SNEGSKA (reference sequence). CDR3 size: 14 residues. The CDR3 loop is CSARGQVYNNEQFF. The CDR3 nucleotides are TGCAGTGCTAGAGGACAGGTCTACAACAATGAGCAGTTCTTC.

The sample holds a few counts of this clonotype. This may be a read error, as it is one base from a much larger clone. The chain carries TRBV2 and TRBJ2-3, with 10 bases fitting TRBD2. The junction had 9 bases not matched to a gene; V was cut back by 5 bases and J by 4 bases. CDR1 and CDR2 from the germline V gene are SNHLY and FYNNEI. The CDR3 is 16 residues long. The CDR3 loop is CASSIVSGRIADTQYF. CDR3 nucleotide sequence: TGTGCCAGCAGTATAGTTAGCGGGAGGATTGCAGATACGCAGTATTTT. The variable domain in full, with the rest retrieved from reference TRBV2 and TRBJ2-3, is EPEVTQTPSHQVTQMGQEVILRCVPISNHLYFYWYRQILGQKVEFLVSFYNNEISEKSEIFDDQFSVERPDGSNFTLKIRSTKLEDSAMYFCASSIVSGRIADTQYFGPGTRLTVL.

This clonotype was seen ten or more times. The chain couples TRBV20-1 to TRBJ2-3, with 9 bases identical to TRBD2. This CDR3 is built from 13 residues. Germline V gives CDR1 DFQATT, CDR2 SNEGSKA (reference sequence). CDR3 amino acids: CTIVAGEGHTQYF. In DNA form, the CDR3 reads TGCACCATTGTAGCGGGAGAAGGTCATACGCAGTATTTT.

The chain joins TRBV7-6 to TRBJ2-3; TRBD2 might be the D (6 bases). The CDR3 is 15 amino acids. Germline CDR1 reads SGHVS; CDR2 reads FNYEAQ. Trimming left V 5 bases short and J 3 bases short, with 15 bases between. The chain's CDR3 is CASSPRLGLTDTQYF. Written as DNA, the CDR3 is TGTGCCAGCAGCCCACGACTAGGTTTGACAGATACGCAGTATTTT. The entire variable domain, with the rest obtained from reference TRBV7-6 and TRBJ2-3, is as follows: GAGVSQSPRYKVTKRGQDVALRCDPISGHVSLYWYRQALGQGPEFLTYFNYEAQQDKSGLPNDRFSAERPEGSISTLTIQRTEQRDSAMYRCASSPRLGLTDTQYFGPGTRLTVL.

V is TRBV5-1 and J is TRBJ2-6; D uncertain. V was shortened by 2 bases and J by 0 bases, with 9 bases between the two germline ends. The CDR3 extends over 16 amino acids. CDR1 is SGHRS and CDR2 is YFSETQ in the germline V gene. CDR3 sequence (DNA): TGCGCCAGCAGCTTAGACAAAAACTCTGGGGCCAACGTCCTGACTTTC. This sequence encodes CASSLDKNSGANVLTF. The whole variable domain, remainder taken from reference TRBV5-1 and TRBJ2-6, is KAGVTQTPRYLIKTRGQQVTLSCSPISGHRSVSWYQQTPGQGLQFLFEYFSETQRNKGNFPGRFSGRQFSNSRSEMNVSTLELGDSALYLCASSLDKNSGANVLTFGAGSRLTVL.

In its sample, this clonotype was seen a few times. The rearrangement uses TRBV18 and TRBJ2-1, with 10 bases that match TRBD1. This CDR3 comprises 15 residues. Trimming cost V 5 bases and J 8 bases; bases outside gene matches: 9. Germline V gives CDR1 KGHSH, CDR2 LQKENI. Written as DNA, the CDR3 is TGTGCCAGCTCATCAGGGACAGGGGTTGGGGATGAGCAGTTCTTC. Protein sequence: CASSSGTGVGDEQFF.

This clonotype was detected a few times. J is TRBJ2-1 and V is TRBV24-1, with D perhaps TRBD1 (6 bases). V was trimmed by 5 bases and J by 9 bases, leaving 13 bases between them. Germline V CDR1 and CDR2: KGHDR, SFDVKD. The CDR3 is 13 residues long. The CDR3 sequence: CATSGQVDSEQFF. The CDR3, as DNA: TGTGCCACCAGTGGACAGGTGGACAGTGAGCAGTTCTTC.

As for this clonotype: The junction departs from germline at one end; a sequencing error may be responsible. The chain is built from TRBV28 and TRBJ1-6; D may be TRBD1 (5 bases). This CDR3 spans 14 amino acids. Per germline, CDR1 MDHEN and CDR2 SYDVKM. CDR3 DNA: TGTGCCAGCAGTTTATTACAGGTGAATTCAGCCCTCCACTTT. Encoded protein: CASSLLQVNSALHF. Using reference TRBV28 and TRBJ1-6 for the parts outside the CDR3, the full variable domain is DVKVTQSSRYLVKRTGEKVFLECVQDMDHENMFWYRQDPGLGLRLIYFSYDVKMKEKGDIPEGYSVSREKKERFSLILESASTNQTSMYLCASSLLQVNSALHFGNGTRLTVT.

This clonotype was recorded many times. The V gene is TRBV7-8, the J gene TRBJ1-3; D gene ambiguous. Germline loops: CDR1 SGHVS, CDR2 FQNEAQ. Trimming took 1 base from V and 10 from J, leaving 14 bases between them. The CDR3 consists of 14 residues. Written as DNA, the CDR3 is TGTGCCAGCAGCTTAGAACCCCTTCGAGGTACCATATATTTT. It encodes CASSLEPLRGTIYF.

The rearrangement uses TRBV4-1 and TRBJ1-2, with unresolved D. Germline CDR1 MGHRA, CDR2 YSYEKL. V lost 0 bases and J 5 bases, leaving 7 bases between the germline ends. The CDR3 runs to 13 residues. The CDR3 sequence is CASSQDSRYGYTF. The CDR3 bases are TGCGCCAGCAGCCAAGATTCCCGTTATGGCTACACCTTC.

This chain links TRBV4-2 with TRBJ1-6, with a tentative D call TRBD1 (5 bases). Germline CDR1 reads LGHNA; CDR2 reads YNFKEQ. The CDR3 covers 15 residues. The V and J ends lost 8 bases and 7 bases respectively, with 18 bases between them. CDR3 protein: CASDQTAGWNSPLHF. The CDR3 DNA reads TGTGCCAGCGACCAAACGGCAGGGTGGAATTCACCCCTCCACTTT.

The chain joins TRBV11-2 to TRBJ2-5; TRBD2 agrees at 7 bases. The CDR3 contains 15 residues. Trimming at V came to 3 bases and at J to 2 bases, leaving 6 bases not matched to a gene. Germline values: CDR1 SGHAT, CDR2 FQNNGV. As DNA, the CDR3 is TGTGCCAGCAGCTTCGGCCTGGGACTACAAGAGACCCAGTACTTC. It specifies CASSFGLGLQETQYF.

The chain couples TRBV14 to TRBJ2-5; 14 positions agree with TRBD2. V lost 3 bases to trimming and J lost 1 base; unmatched junction nucleotides: 1. CDR3 length: 16 residues. In germline, CDR1 is SGHDN, CDR2 FVKESK. The CDR3 loop reads CASSQTSGRAQETQYF. As DNA, the CDR3 is TGTGCCAGCAGCCAGACTAGCGGGAGGGCCCAAGAGACCCAGTACTTC.

This clonotype was seen only once. The CDR3 does not end in the conserved phenylalanine or tryptophan, so this is likely a read error. The chain uses TRBV28 and TRBJ2-7; D uncertain. Trimming removed 2 bases at V and 4 bases at J, with 3 bases between. CDR1 and CDR2 from the germline V gene are MDHEN and SYDVKM. This CDR3 region has 11 residues. Here the CDR3 reads CASSLRYEQYL. The CDR3 region has the DNA TGTGCCAGCAGTTTACGATACGAGCAGTACCTC.

V is TRBV4-3 and J is TRBJ2-7; tentatively, D is TRBD1 (6 bases). Germline loops: CDR1 LGHNA, CDR2 YSLEER. Trimming stripped 4 bases from V and 2 bases from J, with 15 bases between. The CDR3 is 15 amino acids. The CDR3 nucleotides are TGCGCCAGCAGCCGCTCCGGGACACACCCCTACGAGCAGTACTTC. Protein product: CASSRSGTHPYEQYF.

This clonotype was observed a single time. This sequence joins TRBV10-3 and TRBJ2-1, with 13 bases that match TRBD2. Trimming took 10 bases from V and 3 from J; bases not matched to a gene: 15. CDR3 length: 18 amino acids. Looked up from germline, CDR1 is ENHRY and CDR2 is SYGVKD. This CDR3 reads CATWTSGSPVINYNEQFF. The CDR3 DNA is TGTGCCACCTGGACTAGCGGGAGCCCCGTGATCAACTACAATGAGCAGTTCTTC.

Regarding this clonotype: A much larger clone is a single base away; this may be a read error. This chain joins TRBV6-2 or TRBV6-3 and TRBJ2-1; TRBD2 is a possible D gene (6 bases). The germline gives CDR1 MNHEY, CDR2 SVGEGT. V gave up 4 bases and J gave up 9 bases, with 10 bases separating them. The CDR3 loop spans 12 amino acids. This CDR3 reads CASSSPGGEQFF. The CDR3 DNA sequence: TGTGCCAGCAGTTCCCCCGGGGGTGAGCAGTTCTTC.

This clonotype was seen a single time. One junction end does not reproduce the germline sequence, and a read error may be involved. The CDR3 loop is CASSESVLNEQSF. The CDR3 DNA sequence: TGTGCCAGCAGTGAGTCGGTTCTAAATGAGCAGTCCTTC. The chain has TRBV2 and TRBJ2-1, with unresolved D. The CDR3 length is 13 residues. Germline assignment: CDR1 SNHLY and CDR2 FYNNEI.

The sample holds many counts of this clonotype. The genes are TRBV12-3 or TRBV12-4 and TRBJ2-1; 11 bases agree with TRBD2. Trimming at V came to 2 bases and at J to 7 bases, leaving 7 bases not matched to a gene. There are 16 residues in the CDR3. The CDR3, as DNA: TGTGCCAGCAGTTTAATGCCTAGCGGGAGGTCGAATGAGCAGTTCTTC. Its protein product is CASSLMPSGRSNEQFF.

This clonotype has at least ten counts. The V and J genes are TRBV7-2 and TRBJ2-1; either TRBD1 or TRBD2 may supply D (5 bases each). The V gene lost 3 bases and the J gene lost 7 bases, with 10 bases spanning the gap. This CDR3 is built from 13 residues. Germline loops: CDR1 SGHTA, CDR2 FQGNSA. The CDR3 sequence is CASSLFWGNEQFF. Written as DNA, the CDR3 is TGTGCCAGCAGCTTGTTTTGGGGGAATGAGCAGTTCTTC.

This clonotype has a count of ten or more. The genes are TRBV7-2 and TRBJ2-3, with D hard to call. There are 14 residues in the CDR3. Germline V CDR1 and CDR2: SGHTA, FQGNSA. V lost 5 bases to trimming and J lost 0 bases, with 9 bases between them. The CDR3 DNA sequence: TGTGCCAGCAGCGGATTTTCTAGCACAGATACGCAGTATTTT. Its translation: CASSGFSSTDTQYF.

This clonotype showed up many times. The chain employs TRBV4-2 and TRBJ2-7; D possibly corresponds to TRBD2 (6 bases). Germline loops: CDR1 LGHNA, CDR2 YNFKEQ. The CDR3 consists of 16 residues. Trimming took 0 bases from V and 2 from J, leaving 14 bases between them. The CDR3, as DNA: TGTGCCAGCAGCCAAGATTTAGGGAGGCAGGCCTACGAGCAGTACTTC. Protein product: CASSQDLGRQAYEQYF.

This clonotype has a count of ten or more. The chain employs TRBV20-1 and TRBJ1-6, with D maybe TRBD1 (5 bases). The CDR3 is 14 residues long. Germline V gene sequence: CDR1 DFQATT, CDR2 SNEGSKA (reference sequence). V was trimmed by 6 bases and J by 6 bases, leaving 15 bases between them. CDR3 amino acids: CSAMEAGGNSPLHF. As DNA, the CDR3 is TGCAGTGCGATGGAGGCGGGGGGTAATTCACCCCTCCACTTT.

The sample holds many counts of this clonotype. The chain carries TRBV20-1 and TRBJ2-7; 9 nucleotides agree with TRBD1. Germline assignment: CDR1 DFQATT and CDR2 SNEGSKA (reference sequence). J was trimmed by 2 bases and V by 3 bases; bases with no gene match: 5. CDR3 length: 14 amino acids. Here the CDR3 reads CSASRDRDTYEQYF. The CDR3 nucleotides are TGCAGTGCTAGCCGGGACAGGGATACCTACGAGCAGTACTTC.

Ten or more counts support this clonotype. V gene TRBV7-8 combines with J gene TRBJ2-5; 7 nucleotides align to TRBD2. The CDR3 runs 16 residues. V lost 5 bases to trimming and J lost 4 bases; unmatched junction nucleotides: 13. Germline CDR1 and CDR2: SGHVS and FQNEAQ. Here the CDR3 DNA reads TGTGCCAGCAGCCCGAGGGGTATAAAGCGGGGAGAGACCCAGTACTTC. Translating gives CASSPRGIKRGETQYF.